These 26 T cell receptor beta chains came from one sample sequenced in a study of OX40 agonist ivuxolimab in advanced cancers. Libraries came from the immunoSEQ multiplex PCR assay. This immuneACCESS table, as held by TCRdb, lists in-frame sequences with V and J called but not all clones. Of the missing ones, under half trace to an unresolved V gene in checked studies; the others have no known cause. The sample yields approximately 45,000 clones; 80% were counted once. The top ten constitute roughly 4.1% of the sample. The starting material was CD4+ or CD8+ T cells sorted from blood, obtained in a trial of the OX40 agonist ivuxolimab. All receptors come from an adult with an advanced solid tumor such as melanoma, head and neck, liver or kidney cancer.

This chain connects TRBV12-5 to TRBJ1-6; TRBD1 agrees at 7 bases. Germline values: CDR1 LGHNT, CDR2 FRNRAP. CDR3 size: 14 residues. The J segment lost 9 bases and the V segment lost 1 base, leaving 3 bases of the junction unmatched. The CDR3 spells CASGLAGTVSPLHF. Here the CDR3 DNA reads TGTGCTAGTGGTTTGGCCGGGACAGTTTCACCCCTCCACTTT.

This clone appeared a few times. The CDR3 loop is CASSSRTGGIYEQYF. Here the CDR3 DNA reads TGTGCCAGCAGCTCCAGGACAGGGGGAATCTACGAGCAGTACTTC. The chain employs TRBV7-2 and TRBJ2-7; TRBD1 agrees at 10 bases. Germline CDR1 and CDR2: SGHTA and FQGNSA. V shed 4 bases and J 3 bases; nucleotides not matched to a gene: 6. The CDR3 is 15 residues long.

The rearrangement uses TRBV29-1 and TRBJ1-3, with 7 bases fitting TRBD1. Germline V CDR1 and CDR2: SQVTM, ANQGSEA. Trimming took 7 bases from V and 4 from J; bases not matched to a gene: 1. This CDR3 comprises 11 residues. The CDR3 reads CSGGQGNTIYF. The CDR3 region has the DNA TGCAGCGGGGGACAGGGAAACACCATATATTTT.

J is TRBJ1-1 and V is TRBV29-1; 7 bases map to TRBD1. The CDR3 covers 13 residues. J lost 2 bases, V lost 7 bases, and 7 bases had no gene match. The germline gives CDR1 SQVTM, CDR2 ANQGSEA. The CDR3 DNA reads as TGCAGCGCAAACAGGGGTCTAAACACTGAAGCTTTCTTT. It yields the protein CSANRGLNTEAFF.

This clone was seen only a few times. The chain combines TRBV7-3 with TRBJ1-1; D remains ambiguous. The CDR3 has 13 residues. Between the trimmed V and J ends, which lost 0 bases and 5 bases, there was a span of 7 bases. Germline values: CDR1 SGHTA, CDR2 FQGTGA. The CDR3 DNA follows: TGTGCCAGCAGCTTAACCGCAGGAACTGAAGCTTTCTTT. This gives the protein CASSLTAGTEAFF. Looking up the rest from reference TRBV7-3 and TRBJ1-1 gives the full variable domain: GAGVSQTPSNKVTEKGKYVELRCDPISGHTALYWYRQSLGQGPEFLIYFQGTGAADDSGLPNDRFFAVRPEGSVSTLKIQRTERGDSAVYLCASSLTAGTEAFFGQGTRLTVV.

This rearrangement joins TRBV6-5 to TRBJ2-7; 10 bases are a match to TRBD2. The CDR3 runs to 14 residues. With V trimmed by 6 bases and J by 4 bases, 6 bases remained unmatched. CDR1 and CDR2 from the germline V gene are MNHEY and SVGAGI. CDR3 residues: CASSKAGGPYEQYF. CDR3 in DNA: TGTGCCAGCAGCAAAGCGGGAGGGCCGTACGAGCAGTACTTC.

V and J are TRBV7-2 and TRBJ2-5; the D is unclear. V shed 1 base and J shed 7 bases, with 22 bases lying between them. CDR3 length: 17 residues. Germline loops: CDR1 SGHTA, CDR2 FQGNSA. This CDR3 reads CASSLVESGGPSGTQYF. The CDR3 DNA reads TGTGCCAGCAGCTTAGTGGAGAGTGGCGGCCCTTCGGGGACCCAGTACTTC. Combining the CDR3 with reference TRBV7-2 and TRBJ2-5 gives the whole variable domain GAGVSQSPSNKVTEKGKDVELRCDPISGHTALYWYRQSLGQGLEFLIYFQGNSAPDKSGLPSDRFSAERTGGSVSTLTIQRTQQEDSAVYLCASSLVESGGPSGTQYFGPGTRLLVL.

The chain combines TRBV7-8 with TRBJ2-3, with 10 nucleotides matching TRBD2. V shed 1 base, J shed 3 bases, and the junction held 7 bases outside the gene matches. The CDR3 totals 17 residues. Germline lookup yields CDR1 SGHVS and CDR2 FQNEAQ. The CDR3 spells CASSLGALAGLTDTQYF. The CDR3 bases are TGTGCCAGCAGCTTAGGTGCACTAGCGGGGTTGACAGATACGCAGTATTTT.

The J gene is TRBJ2-7, the V gene TRBV7-6; D gene ambiguous. V dropped 4 bases and J dropped 3 bases, with 10 bases sitting between them. CDR3 length equals 13 residues. The V gene's germline CDR1 is SGHVS and CDR2 FNYEAQ. Here the CDR3 DNA reads TGTGCCAGCAGCTCCGCGATCCGCTACGAGCAGTACTTC. Translation: CASSSAIRYEQYF.

The chain combines TRBV19 with TRBJ1-1; no firm D call. The CDR3 is 12 amino acids. V was clipped by 8 bases and J by 5 bases, with 12 bases between them. Germline-derived CDR1 and CDR2 are LNHDA and SQIVND (reference sequence). CDR3 sequence (DNA): TGTGCCAGTGGTCGGATGGGGACTGAAGCTTTCTTT. It encodes CASGRMGTEAFF.

This sequence joins TRBV10-3 and TRBJ1-6; D is uncertain. The CDR3 has 17 amino acids. Germline CDR1 is ENHRY and CDR2 is SYGVKD. V lost 3 bases to trimming and J lost 7 bases, with 19 bases between them. CDR3 loop: CAISDQSLGGKNSPLHF. The CDR3 nucleotides read TGTGCCATCAGTGATCAATCGTTAGGAGGGAAGAATTCACCCCTCCACTTT.

The chain uses TRBV19 and TRBJ2-1, with D possibly TRBD2 on 6 matching bases. The CDR3 runs 17 residues. Germline lookup yields CDR1 LNHDA and CDR2 SQIVND (reference sequence). The V gene lost 5 bases and the J gene lost 0 bases, with 17 bases spanning the gap. The CDR3 protein is CASSASGTLSSYNEQFF. DNA for the CDR3: TGTGCCAGTAGTGCCTCCGGGACTCTTAGCTCCTACAATGAGCAGTTCTTC. Full variable domain (rest looked up from reference TRBV19 and TRBJ2-1): DGGITQSPKYLFRKEGQNVTLSCEQNLNHDAMYWYRQDPGQGLRLIYYSQIVNDFQKGDIAEGYSVSREKKESFPLTVTSAQKNPTAFYLCASSASGTLSSYNEQFFGPGTRLTVL.

The chain couples TRBV11-2 to TRBJ2-7, with 8 positions matching TRBD1. The CDR3 spans 14 residues. V dropped 5 bases and J dropped 2; count of bases not matched to a gene: 5. Germline V gene data show CDR1 as SGHAT and CDR2 as FQNNGV. CDR3 protein: CASSPGQGAYEQYF. The DNA for the CDR3 is TGTGCCAGCAGCCCCGGACAGGGCGCCTACGAGCAGTACTTC.

The chain recombines TRBV19 with TRBJ1-2, with D maybe TRBD1 (6 bases). Trimming removed 6 bases from V and 8 bases from J, with 16 bases in between. CDR3 length: 13 residues. Germline V gene data show CDR1 as LNHDA and CDR2 as SQIVND (reference sequence). The chain's CDR3 is CASSRDRLDGYTF. The CDR3, as DNA: TGTGCCAGTAGCCGTGACAGGCTCGACGGCTACACCTTC.

The chain links TRBV5-6 to TRBJ1-6; 9 bases fit TRBD1. Germline lookup yields CDR1 SGHDT and CDR2 YYEEEE. Trimming took 3 bases from V and 9 from J; bases not matched to a gene: 4. The CDR3 is 14 amino acids. CDR3 DNA: TGTGCCAGCAGCTGGGGACAGGGAAGTTCACCCCTCCACTTT. Translating gives CASSWGQGSSPLHF.

The V call is TRBV5-1, the J call TRBJ2-5; 7 bases line up with TRBD2. This CDR3 spans 16 amino acids. After removal of 4 bases from V and 10 bases from J, the junction contained 19 bases not matched to a gene. The V gene's germline CDR1 is SGHRS and CDR2 YFSETQ. CDR3 region: CASSGLVSGAEGDQYF. The CDR3 DNA reads as TGCGCCAGCAGCGGCCTGGTGAGCGGGGCCGAGGGTGACCAGTACTTC.

This sequence joins TRBV30 and TRBJ2-5, with 9 bases identical to TRBD2. Germline V gene sequence: CDR1 GTSNPN, CDR2 SVGIG (reference sequence). The junction had 12 bases not matched to a gene; V was cut back by 2 bases and J by 11 bases. This CDR3 spans 14 amino acids. The CDR3, as DNA: TGTGCCTGGAGTATTCGAGGACTAGCGCAGAGTCAGTACTTC. Its translation: CAWSIRGLAQSQYF.

This clone was seen once. The chain carries TRBV11-3 and TRBJ2-5; perhaps TRBD1 as D (6 bases). The CDR3 is made up of 12 amino acids. Per the germline V gene, CDR1 is SGHNT and CDR2 is YENEEA. Between the trimmed V and J ends, which lost 5 bases and 5 bases, there was a span of 9 bases. The CDR3 protein is CASSRGKETQYF. The CDR3 coding sequence is TGTGCCAGCAGCAGGGGGAAGGAGACCCAGTACTTC.

This rearrangement joins TRBV25-1 to TRBJ2-5, with D unresolved. CDR1 is MGHDK, CDR2 SYGVNS, per germline. Trimming stripped 0 bases from V and 7 bases from J, with 12 bases between. CDR3 length: 14 amino acids. CDR3 coding DNA: TGTGCCAGCAGTGAATATAGTGGGCATGGGACCCAGTACTTC. It encodes CASSEYSGHGTQYF.

This sequence joins TRBV2 and TRBJ2-7; tentatively, D is TRBD1 or TRBD2 (7 bases each). CDR1 is SNHLY and CDR2 is FYNNEI in the germline V gene. V lost 5 bases and J 1 base, leaving 15 bases between the germline ends. This CDR3 is built from 15 residues. The CDR3 spells CASSLGGDRSYEQYF. The DNA for the CDR3 is TGTGCCAGCAGTTTGGGGGGGGACAGATCCTACGAGCAGTACTTC.

In this sample, this clone turned up once. The genes are TRBV5-1 and TRBJ1-4; D is ambiguous. The germline V gene has CDR1 SGHRS and CDR2 YFSETQ. Deletions cut 0 bases from V and 5 bases from J, with 11 bases between. CDR3 length equals 15 residues. CDR3 residues: CASSLDSQLNEKLFF. In DNA, the CDR3 is TGCGCCAGCAGCTTGGATTCACAGCTGAATGAAAAACTGTTTTTT.

The V and J genes are TRBV9 and TRBJ1-6; D remains ambiguous. The germline V gene has CDR1 SGDLS and CDR2 YYNGEE. The CDR3 totals 13 residues. The V end lost 9 bases, the J end lost 7 bases, and 14 bases lay between the germline ends. The CDR3 reads CATSQEVNSPLHF. In nucleotides, the CDR3 is TGTGCCACCTCGCAAGAGGTAAATTCACCCCTCCACTTT.

The CDR3 sequence: CASGTGYQPQHF. The DNA for the CDR3 is TGTGCCAGTGGCACAGGGTATCAGCCCCAGCATTTT. The chain combines TRBV19 with TRBJ1-5, with a possible D match to TRBD1 (6 bases). This CDR3 spans 12 amino acids. V was shortened by 8 bases and J by 5 bases, with 10 bases between the two germline ends. The germline V gene encodes CDR1 LNHDA and CDR2 SQIVND (reference sequence).

The chain couples TRBV5-1 to TRBJ2-3, with a weak D call TRBD2 (6 bases). This CDR3 has 14 amino acids. The germline V and J ends were trimmed by 3 bases and 5 bases, with 13 bases remaining between them. The germline CDR1 and CDR2 sequences are SGHRS and YFSETQ. CDR3: CASSWGLDRDTQYF. Here the CDR3 DNA reads TGCGCCAGCAGCTGGGGACTTGACCGAGATACGCAGTATTTT.

The chain uses TRBV2 and TRBJ2-3; TRBD1 agrees at 7 bases. The CDR3 runs 15 residues. Germline CDR1 is SNHLY and CDR2 is FYNNEI. Trimming removed 10 bases from V and 6 bases from J; junction bases left unmatched: 16. The CDR3 region is CATITDRVLSDTQYF. The CDR3 DNA reads TGTGCCACCATCACCGACAGGGTTTTGTCCGATACGCAGTATTTT.

The V gene is TRBV5-1, the J gene TRBJ2-3; D is uncertain. Per germline, CDR1 SGHRS and CDR2 YFSETQ. The germline V and J ends were trimmed by 7 bases and 1 base, with 7 bases remaining between them. There are 12 residues in the CDR3. Here the CDR3 reads CASGPGTDTQYF. In DNA form, the CDR3 reads TGCGCCAGCGGGCCCGGCACAGATACGCAGTATTTT.